Following are 5 T cell receptor beta chains from one sample sequenced in a study of cytomegalovirus exposure and HLA in healthy donors. The PCR contained 60 Vbeta and 13 Jbeta primers. The repertoire was sequenced with immunoSEQ multiplex PCR; TCRdb's copy has only in-frame clones and lacks some. The sample has roughly 180,000 clones, approximately 85% seen once. The sample taken for sequencing was PBMCs. Source of these receptors: a man between 18 and 35 years old in good health and CMV-seropositive.

This rearrangement joins TRBV5-4 to TRBJ2-2; D is unresolved. CDR1 and CDR2 from the germline V gene are SGHNT and YYREEE (reference sequence). Deletions cut 4 bases from V and 2 bases from J, with 18 bases between. This CDR3 comprises 17 residues. CDR3 bases: TGTGCCAGCAGCGCGGCTCCCGGCCTGACCAACACCGGGGAGCTGTTTTTT. Translation gives CASSAAPGLTNTGELFF.

The rearrangement uses TRBV4-1 and TRBJ1-2; 7 nucleotides align to TRBD1. From germline, CDR1 is MGHRA and CDR2 YSYEKL. The CDR3 contains 14 residues. Trimming removed 4 bases from V and 2 bases from J; junction bases left unmatched: 4. DNA of the CDR3: TGCGCCAGCAGCCGAGGGGGCTTAAACTATGGCTACACCTTC. It yields the protein CASSRGGLNYGYTF.

V and J are TRBV4-2 and TRBJ2-3, with 13 bases matching TRBD2. The CDR3 spans 21 residues. Per germline, CDR1 LGHNA and CDR2 YNFKEQ. The ends lost 2 bases at V and 6 bases at J; junction bases unmatched: 20. As DNA, the CDR3 is TGTGCCAGCAGCCAACGAACTTTGACTAGCGGGGGGTCCCCGCGGGGGGATACGCAGTATTTT. As protein: CASSQRTLTSGGSPRGDTQYF.

The chain links TRBV9 to TRBJ2-4; TRBD1 agrees at 7 bases. The CDR3 contains 14 residues. CDR1 and CDR2 from the germline V gene are SGDLS and YYNGEE. V shed 4 bases and J 4 bases; nucleotides not matched to a gene: 5. CDR3 nucleotides: TGTGCCAGCAGCACCGGGACAGCAAAAAACATTCAGTACTTC. This codes for CASSTGTAKNIQYF.

This chain links TRBV30 with TRBJ1-5, with D perhaps TRBD1 (6 bases). The germline V gene encodes CDR1 GTSNPN and CDR2 SVGIG (reference sequence). The CDR3 is made up of 13 amino acids. Trimming pared 1 base from V and 7 bases from J, leaving 11 bases between. In DNA form, the CDR3 reads TGTGCCTGGAGTGAACAGGGTGGACAGCCCCAGCATTTT. This translates into CAWSEQGGQPQHF.